The sample holds a few counts of the clone carrying this T cell receptor beta chain. V was clipped by 8 bases and J by 0 bases, with 16 bases between them. The germline V gene encodes CDR1 MDHEN and CDR2 SYDVKM. There are 15 residues in the CDR3. This sample is part of a study of blood T cell repertoires in COVID-19. For the study at large: Both acute and convalescent COVID-19 samples were obtained from the United States, Italy and Spain. PBMCs, B-cell-depleted T cells, or T cells provided the cDNA or gDNA that made up the material.

Original analysis: It was from reference gene primer amplification that nucleated cell counts were estimated. Clones were read by immunoSEQ multiplex PCR, and TCRdb kept only the in-frame ones, dropping some. V and J calls and clone size come straight from that table; D and trimming were deduced from the DNA. This table has approximately 31,000 clones, roughly 89% appearing once. The receptor was isolated from a man older than 75 with acute or convalescent COVID-19. The chain recombines TRBV28 with TRBJ1-2; D unclear. Sequencing was done on a sample of peripheral blood. The CDR3: CASHLIQAANYGYTF. CDR3 sequence (DNA): TGTGCCAGCCACCTCATTCAGGCAGCTAACTATGGCTACACCTTC.